This T cell receptor beta chain was profiled in a study of blood T cell repertoires in COVID-19. The wider study: Sites across the United States, Italy and Spain contributed samples from acute and convalescent COVID-19.

With V trimmed by 4 bases and J by 4 bases, 4 bases remained unmatched. The length of the CDR3 is 14 residues. CDR1 and CDR2 from the germline V gene are MNHEY and SMNVEV (reference sequence). In the authors' methods: Researchers report that nucleated cell counts were estimated from reference gene primer amplification. Produced via immunoSEQ multiplex PCR; TCRdb's table is partial and in-frame only. D and trimming come from the DNA, and the V and J calls and clone size come from that table. The sample comprises about 47,000 clones, around 85% of which are singletons, and 26% rests with the top ten. This clone was detected a few times.

The sample was peripheral blood. The V and J genes are TRBV27 and TRBJ2-5, with TRBD1 matching 9 bases. The source is a woman aged 80 or over with COVID-19, enrolled during active disease. Here the CDR3 DNA reads TGTGCCAGCAGTTATTCGACAGGGGGAGAGACCCAGTACTTC. Translation gives CASSYSTGGETQYF.